This T cell receptor beta chain was documented in a study of OX40 agonist ivuxolimab in advanced cancers. For context, the study as a whole: Ivuxolimab was a fully human IgG2 agonistic monoclonal antibody targeting the costimulatory receptor OX40 (CD134). A male proportion of roughly 80% and a mean age of about 60 years, ranging from roughly 23 to 80, were recorded for the dose-escalation cohort. Three dose-escalation patients achieved partial responses, one with hepatocellular carcinoma and two with cutaneous melanoma. The paper covers the monotherapy dose-escalation part of the phase I ivuxolimab trial, which included N of about 50 patients. Of the roughly 50 dose-escalation patients, hepatocellular carcinoma was present in around 20, melanoma in some 15, renal cell carcinoma in 9 and head and neck cancer in 9. Prior anti-PD-1, anti-PD-L1 or anti-CTLA-4 therapy was permitted, and roughly two fifths of dose-escalation patients had received checkpoint inhibitors. Intravenous ivuxolimab was administered to patients every 2 weeks at six dose levels: 0.01, 0.1, 0.3, 1.5, 3 and 10 mg/kg. The purpose of peripheral TCRbeta sequencing was to test whether ivuxolimab changed TCR sequence diversity and led to clonal T-cell expansion.

What the authors observed across the whole study: On average, CD8+ T cells showed more expanded clones than CD4+ T cells after ivuxolimab. At doses of 0.1 to 3.0 mg/kg, clonal expansion of both CD4+ and CD8+ blood T cells was observed from baseline to week 6. The antigen specificity of the peripheral T cells that underwent clonal expansion was not determined. In partial responders in the 0.1-3.0 mg/kg groups, normalized peripheral clonal expansion was found to be among the lowest, especially among CD8+ T cells. Low levels of normalized T-cell clonal expansion were also shown by some nonresponding patients.

About this clone itself: The antigen it binds to is not known. The record has no base qualities; no much larger clone is one base away.

For sequencing of the TCRbeta CDR3 region, genomic DNA was extracted from the sorted cells. TCRbeta CDR3 regions were sequenced using the immunoSEQ Assay. In TCRdb, the immuneACCESS table is reduced to in-frame sequences with V and J assigned. These tables do not hold every clone; where another copy was compared, an unresolved V gene accounts for under half, and the others remain unexplained. Within this sample are 70,000 or so clones, with nearly 85% of them counted one time only. Clones ranked in the top ten supply approximately 11% of the sample. The CDR3 sequence holds 13 residues, the cysteine and phenylalanine included. CDR3 DNA is the only sequence kept; it has 39 bases, read in frame from the first base. V is shortened by 3 bases, J by 7 bases, and the region joining them spans 12 bases. CDR1 SNHLY and CDR2 FYNNEI were looked up in the germline V gene. The trial excluded patients who had a history of autoimmune disease or were on systemic immunosuppression. Peripheral blood for TCR sequencing was collected from all dose cohorts at baseline, on cycle 4 day 1, and on cycle 7 day 1. The samples were taken from a phase I, first-in-human, multicenter, open-label dose-escalation trial of ivuxolimab. The trial enrolled adults with locally advanced or metastatic head and neck squamous cell, hepatocellular, melanoma or renal cell carcinoma. Before TCR sequencing, CD4+ T cells and CD8+ T cells were sorted from peripheral blood as separate populations.

Rearrangement joined TRBV2 to TRBJ1-1; the best D guess is TRBD1, with 6 bases matching. The sequence derives from an adult with an advanced solid tumor such as melanoma, head and neck, liver or kidney cancer. The sample here was CD4+ or CD8+ T cells sorted from blood, taken in a trial of the OX40 agonist ivuxolimab. The nucleotides read TGTGCCAGCAGTGAGCCCCAGGGGAGTGAAGCTTTCTTT. This yields the protein CASSEPQGSEAFF.